The T cell receptor (beta chain) under discussion was sequenced for a study of CD8 T cells in ankylosing spondylitis (dated by TCRdb to 2016 to 2017). Concerning the study at large: To find TCR variants linked to disease, the study profiled T cell receptor beta repertoires in ankylosing spondylitis patients and healthy donors. In total, the full study cohort was made up of 108 healthy donors and about two dozen ankylosing spondylitis patients. Peripheral blood was sampled, and synovial fluid was additionally collected from ankylosing spondylitis patients.

Beyond this particular receptor, the publication reports: The disease-linked clones had a CD8+ phenotype and were found at relatively low frequencies in peripheral blood. Some motif variants were previously reported in synovial fluid and blood of reactive arthritis patients, suggesting common disease-initiation mechanisms. Significant enrichment of the disease-linked clones was reported in matched synovial fluid samples from ankylosing spondylitis patients. A TCR beta motif of seven or eight highly homologous amino acid variants appeared characteristic of blood from ankylosing spondylitis patients.

The sequencer was an Illumina HiSeq 2500. TCR beta libraries were prepared by quantitative 5'-RACE with molecular barcodes. Processing in the source paper ran as follows. Disease-linked TCR variants were identified with a new computational method built on a probabilistic model of VDJ rearrangement. TCRdb redid the processing of the public reads, applying fastp at Q25 and MiXCR, and retained in-frame beta chains. Each record represents a unique CDR3 protein, reported with the most common genes and DNA among its rows. These V and J calls rely on TCRdb rather than the paper's analysis. This sample comprises more than 500,000 distinct CDR3 sequences, 5.3% of them detected only once. Jointly, the top ten make up under 4.5% of the sample. In this sample, this clonotype turned up many times. It lacks a known antigen. The sample holds no much larger clone one base away, and base qualities are not on file. Germline trimming amounts to 3 bases on V and 4 bases on J, with 16 as the count of junction bases outside the gene matches. The germline V gene (reference sequence) provides CDR1 DFQATT and CDR2 SNEGSKA. The CDR3 numbers 17 residues from cysteine through phenylalanine. The entry retains the CDR3 DNA only, 51 bases that are in frame from base 1.

The sample comprised blood, either unsorted or a sorted T cell fraction (not recorded which). The TCR was taken from a male donor with ankylosing spondylitis. The chain is assembled from TRBV20-1 and TRBJ1-1; 8 middle bases align to TRBD1. The CDR3 is CSARALVSYDRGTEAFF. In nucleotide form, the sequence is TGCAGTGCTAGGGCCCTGGTCTCTTATGACAGGGGCACTGAAGCTTTCTTT.